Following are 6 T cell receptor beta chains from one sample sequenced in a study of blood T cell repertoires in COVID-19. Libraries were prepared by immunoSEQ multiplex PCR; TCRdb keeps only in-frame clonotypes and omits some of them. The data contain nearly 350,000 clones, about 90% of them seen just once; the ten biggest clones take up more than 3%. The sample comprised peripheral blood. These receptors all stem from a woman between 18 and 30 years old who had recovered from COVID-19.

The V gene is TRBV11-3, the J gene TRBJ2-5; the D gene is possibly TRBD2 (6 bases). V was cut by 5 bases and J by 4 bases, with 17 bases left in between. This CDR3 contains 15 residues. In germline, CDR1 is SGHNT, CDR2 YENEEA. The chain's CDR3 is CASSSVGLAPETQYF. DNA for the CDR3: TGTGCCAGCAGCAGCGTGGGACTTGCCCCAGAGACCCAGTACTTC. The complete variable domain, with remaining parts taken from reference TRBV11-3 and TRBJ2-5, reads EAGVVQSPRYKIIEKKQPVAFWCNPISGHNTLYWYLQNLGQGPELLIRYENEEAVDDSQLPKDRFSAERLKGVDSTLKIQPAELGDSAVYLCASSSVGLAPETQYFGPGTRLLVL.

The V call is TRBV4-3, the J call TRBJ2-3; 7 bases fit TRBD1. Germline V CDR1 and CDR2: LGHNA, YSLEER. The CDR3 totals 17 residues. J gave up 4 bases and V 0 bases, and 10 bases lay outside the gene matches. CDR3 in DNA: TGCGCCAGCAGCCAAGAACCTTGGGACAGATACCCAGATACGCAGTATTTT. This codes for CASSQEPWDRYPDTQYF.

The CDR3 here is CASSLQGTYGYTF. CDR3 DNA: TGTGCCAGCAGTTTACAGGGTACCTATGGCTACACCTTC. The J gene is TRBJ1-2, the V gene TRBV27, with TRBD1 as a possible D gene (5 bases). The V end lost 2 bases, the J end lost 4 bases, and 8 bases lay between the germline ends. The germline gives CDR1 MNHEY, CDR2 SMNVEV (reference sequence). The CDR3 runs to 13 residues.

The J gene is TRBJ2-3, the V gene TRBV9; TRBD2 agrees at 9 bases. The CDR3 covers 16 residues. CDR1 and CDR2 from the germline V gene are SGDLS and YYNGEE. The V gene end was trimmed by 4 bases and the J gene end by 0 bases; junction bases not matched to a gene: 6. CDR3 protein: CASSRRLAASTDTQYF. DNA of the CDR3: TGTGCCAGCAGCAGACGACTAGCGGCTAGCACAGATACGCAGTATTTT.

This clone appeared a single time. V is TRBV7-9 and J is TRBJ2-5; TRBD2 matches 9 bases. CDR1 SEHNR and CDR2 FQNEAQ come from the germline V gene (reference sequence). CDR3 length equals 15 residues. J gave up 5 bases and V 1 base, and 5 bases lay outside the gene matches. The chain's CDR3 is CASSLVSGSLETQYF. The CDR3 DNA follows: TGTGCCAGCAGCTTAGTTAGCGGGAGCTTGGAGACCCAGTACTTC.

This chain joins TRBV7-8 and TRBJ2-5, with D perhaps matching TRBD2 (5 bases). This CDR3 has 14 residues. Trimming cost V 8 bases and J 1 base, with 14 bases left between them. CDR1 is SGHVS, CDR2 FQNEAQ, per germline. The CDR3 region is CASAPGSFQETQYF. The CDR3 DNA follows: TGTGCCAGCGCCCCGGGGTCATTCCAAGAGACCCAGTACTTC.